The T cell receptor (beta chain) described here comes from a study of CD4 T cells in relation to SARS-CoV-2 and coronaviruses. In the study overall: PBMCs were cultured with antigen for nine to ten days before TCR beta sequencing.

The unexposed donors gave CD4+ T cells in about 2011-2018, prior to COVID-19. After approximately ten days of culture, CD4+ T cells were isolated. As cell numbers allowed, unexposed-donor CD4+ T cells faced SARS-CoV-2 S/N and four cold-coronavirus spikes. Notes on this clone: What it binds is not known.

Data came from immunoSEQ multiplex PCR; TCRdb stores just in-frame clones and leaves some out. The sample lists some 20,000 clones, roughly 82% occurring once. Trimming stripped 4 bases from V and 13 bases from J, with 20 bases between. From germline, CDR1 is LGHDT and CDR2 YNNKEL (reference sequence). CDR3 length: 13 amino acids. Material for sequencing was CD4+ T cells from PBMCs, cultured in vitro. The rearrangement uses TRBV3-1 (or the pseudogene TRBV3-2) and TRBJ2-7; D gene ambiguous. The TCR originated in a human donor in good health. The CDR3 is CASSPHGGESTYF. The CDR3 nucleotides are TGTGCCAGCAGCCCTCACGGTGGCGAGTCCACCTACTTC.